This T cell receptor beta chain was profiled in a study of naive and memory T cell subsets. Study-wide points: TCR abundance followed a power law differing between naive and memory subsets. Over 90% of naive TCR sequences appeared only once after error correction, unlike memory subsets. In CD4 and CD8 cells, diversity dropped from naive through EMRA.

Both TRBC1 and TRBC2 were covered by a beta constant-region primer of two equimolar oligonucleotides. TCRdb passed the UMI-ligation and nested PCR reads through MiXCR, listing each CDR3 protein once. The sample has approximately 140,000 distinct CDR3 sequences, over 15% seen once. Four subsets defined by CD45RA and CD27 were sorted after CD3, CD4, CD8 and live/dead staining. Turning to this clonotype: Its target is unknown.

The CDR3 totals 17 residues. Germline-derived CDR1 and CDR2 are SEHNR and FQNEAQ (reference sequence). Trimming cost V 4 bases and J 0 bases, with 17 bases left between them. This receptor was obtained from a human donor in good health. Input material: naive CD4+ T cells from blood. The chain employs TRBV7-9 and TRBJ2-3; perhaps D is TRBD1 or TRBD2 (5 bases each). The CDR3 DNA reads as TGTGCCAGCAGCTCGCCTCAGCTTGGGGGTAGCACAGATACGCAGTATTTT. Its protein is CASSSPQLGGSTDTQYF.